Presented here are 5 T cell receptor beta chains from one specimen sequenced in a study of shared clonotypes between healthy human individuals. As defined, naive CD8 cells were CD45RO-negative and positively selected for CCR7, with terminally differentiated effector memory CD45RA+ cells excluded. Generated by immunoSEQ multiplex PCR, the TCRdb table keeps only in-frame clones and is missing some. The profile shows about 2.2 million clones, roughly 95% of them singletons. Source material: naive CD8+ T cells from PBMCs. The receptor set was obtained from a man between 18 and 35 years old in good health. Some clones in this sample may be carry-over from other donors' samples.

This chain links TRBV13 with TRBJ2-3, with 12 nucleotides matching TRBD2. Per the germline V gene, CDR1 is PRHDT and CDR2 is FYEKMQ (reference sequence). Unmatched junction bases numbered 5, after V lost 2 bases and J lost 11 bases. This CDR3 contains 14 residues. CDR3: CASSLSLAGGEQYF. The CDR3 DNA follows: TGTGCCAGCAGCTTATCACTAGCGGGAGGTGAGCAGTATTTT. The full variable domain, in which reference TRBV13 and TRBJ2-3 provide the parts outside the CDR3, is AAGVIQSPRHLIKEKRETATLKCYPIPRHDTVYWYQQGPGQDPQFLISFYEKMQSDKGSIPDRFSAQQFSDYHSELNMSSLELGDSALYFCASSLSLAGGEQYFGPGTRLTVL.

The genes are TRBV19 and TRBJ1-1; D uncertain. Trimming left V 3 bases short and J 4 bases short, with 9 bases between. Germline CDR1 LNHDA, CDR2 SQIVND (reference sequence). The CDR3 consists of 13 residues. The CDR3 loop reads CASSMGARTEAFF. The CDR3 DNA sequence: TGTGCCAGTAGTATGGGCGCCCGCACTGAAGCTTTCTTT.

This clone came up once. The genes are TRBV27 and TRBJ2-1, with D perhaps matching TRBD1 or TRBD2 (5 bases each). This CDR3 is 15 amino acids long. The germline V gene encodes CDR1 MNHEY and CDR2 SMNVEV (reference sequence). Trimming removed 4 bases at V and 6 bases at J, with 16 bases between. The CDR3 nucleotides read TGTGCCAGCAGTTCGGATCCGGGGCTCCTCAATGAGCAGTTCTTC. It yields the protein CASSSDPGLLNEQFF.

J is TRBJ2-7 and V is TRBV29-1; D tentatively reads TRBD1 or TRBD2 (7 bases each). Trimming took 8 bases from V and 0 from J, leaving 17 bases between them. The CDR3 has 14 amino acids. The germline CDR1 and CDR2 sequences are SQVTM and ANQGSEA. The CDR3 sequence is CSIQGGQSSYEQYF. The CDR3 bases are TGCAGCATCCAGGGGGGGCAGAGCTCCTACGAGCAGTACTTC.

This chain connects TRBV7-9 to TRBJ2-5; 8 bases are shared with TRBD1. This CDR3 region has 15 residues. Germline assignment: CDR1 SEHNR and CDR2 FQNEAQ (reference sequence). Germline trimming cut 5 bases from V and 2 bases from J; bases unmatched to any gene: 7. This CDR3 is CASSTRQGSQETQYF. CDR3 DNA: TGTGCCAGCAGCACACGACAGGGGAGTCAAGAGACCCAGTACTTC.